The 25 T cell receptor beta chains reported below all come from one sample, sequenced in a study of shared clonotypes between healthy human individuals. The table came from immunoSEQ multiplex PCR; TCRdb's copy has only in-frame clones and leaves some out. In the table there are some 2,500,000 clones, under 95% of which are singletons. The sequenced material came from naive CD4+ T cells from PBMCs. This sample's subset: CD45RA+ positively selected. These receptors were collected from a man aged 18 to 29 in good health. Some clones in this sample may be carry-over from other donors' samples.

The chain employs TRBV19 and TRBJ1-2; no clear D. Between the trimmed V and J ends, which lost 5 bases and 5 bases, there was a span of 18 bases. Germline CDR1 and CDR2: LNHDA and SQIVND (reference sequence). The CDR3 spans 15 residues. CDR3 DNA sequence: TGTGCCAGTAGTGGGAAAAGGGCAGCGAGGTATGGCTACACCTTC. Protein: CASSGKRAARYGYTF.

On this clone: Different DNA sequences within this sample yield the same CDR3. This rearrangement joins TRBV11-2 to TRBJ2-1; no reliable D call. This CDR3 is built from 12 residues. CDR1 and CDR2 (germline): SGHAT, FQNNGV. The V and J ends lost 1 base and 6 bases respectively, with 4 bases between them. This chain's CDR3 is CASSLGVNEQFF. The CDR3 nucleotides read TGTGCCAGCAGCTTAGGCGTCAATGAGCAGTTCTTC.

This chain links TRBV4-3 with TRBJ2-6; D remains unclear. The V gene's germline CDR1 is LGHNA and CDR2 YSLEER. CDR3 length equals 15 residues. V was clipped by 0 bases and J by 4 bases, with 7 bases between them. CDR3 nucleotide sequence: TGCGCCAGCAGCCAAGAACACTCCGGGGCCAACGTCCTGACTTTC. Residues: CASSQEHSGANVLTF.

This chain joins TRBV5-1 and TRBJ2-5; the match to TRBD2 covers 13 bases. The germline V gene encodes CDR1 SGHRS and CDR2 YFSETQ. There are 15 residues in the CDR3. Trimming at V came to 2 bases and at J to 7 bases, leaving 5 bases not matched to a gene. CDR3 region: CASSLGLAGVGTQYF. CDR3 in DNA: TGCGCCAGCAGCTTAGGACTAGCGGGGGTCGGGACCCAGTACTTC. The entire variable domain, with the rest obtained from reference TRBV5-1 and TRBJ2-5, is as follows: KAGVTQTPRYLIKTRGQQVTLSCSPISGHRSVSWYQQTPGQGLQFLFEYFSETQRNKGNFPGRFSGRQFSNSRSEMNVSTLELGDSALYLCASSLGLAGVGTQYFGPGTRLLVL.

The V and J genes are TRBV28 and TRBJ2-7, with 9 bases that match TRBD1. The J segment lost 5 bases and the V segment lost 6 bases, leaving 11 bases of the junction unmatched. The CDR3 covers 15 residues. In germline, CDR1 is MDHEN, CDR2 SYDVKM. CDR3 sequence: CASSPHGTGLHEQYF. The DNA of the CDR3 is TGTGCCAGCAGCCCCCACGGGACAGGGCTTCACGAGCAGTACTTC.

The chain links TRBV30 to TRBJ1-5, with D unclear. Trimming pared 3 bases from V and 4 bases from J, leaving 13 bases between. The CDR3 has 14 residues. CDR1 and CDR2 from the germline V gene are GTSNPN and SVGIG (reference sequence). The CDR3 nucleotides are TGTGCCTGGAGGGGTCTAGGGCTAAATCAGCCCCAGCATTTT. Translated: CAWRGLGLNQPQHF.

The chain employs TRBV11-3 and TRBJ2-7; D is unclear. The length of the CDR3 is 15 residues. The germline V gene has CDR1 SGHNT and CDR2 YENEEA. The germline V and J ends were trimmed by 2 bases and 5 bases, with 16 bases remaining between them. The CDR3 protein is CASSLMRLPVDEQYF. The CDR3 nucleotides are TGTGCCAGCAGCTTAATGCGGCTGCCCGTAGACGAGCAGTACTTC.

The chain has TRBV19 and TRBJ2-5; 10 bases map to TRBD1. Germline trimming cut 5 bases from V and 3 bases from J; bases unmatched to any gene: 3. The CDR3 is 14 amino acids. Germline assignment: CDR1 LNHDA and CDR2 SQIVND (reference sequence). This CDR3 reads CASSSDRGKETQYF. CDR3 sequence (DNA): TGTGCCAGTAGTTCGGACAGGGGGAAAGAGACCCAGTACTTC.

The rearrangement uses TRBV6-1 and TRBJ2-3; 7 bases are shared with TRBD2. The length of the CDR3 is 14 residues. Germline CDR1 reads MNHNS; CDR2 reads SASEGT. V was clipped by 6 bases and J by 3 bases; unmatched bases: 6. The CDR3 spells CASRSGKGTDTQYF. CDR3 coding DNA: TGTGCCAGCAGGAGCGGGAAAGGAACAGATACGCAGTATTTT.

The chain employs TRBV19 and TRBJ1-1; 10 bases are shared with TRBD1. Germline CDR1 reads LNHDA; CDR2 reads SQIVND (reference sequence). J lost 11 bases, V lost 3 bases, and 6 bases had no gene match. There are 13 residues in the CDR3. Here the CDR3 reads CASSIAGTGAAFF. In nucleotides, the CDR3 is TGTGCCAGTAGTATTGCGGGGACAGGGGCGGCTTTCTTT. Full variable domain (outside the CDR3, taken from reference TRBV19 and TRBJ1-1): DGGITQSPKYLFRKEGQNVTLSCEQNLNHDAMYWYRQDPGQGLRLIYYSQIVNDFQKGDIAEGYSVSREKKESFPLTVTSAQKNPTAFYLCASSIAGTGAAFFGQGTRLTVV.

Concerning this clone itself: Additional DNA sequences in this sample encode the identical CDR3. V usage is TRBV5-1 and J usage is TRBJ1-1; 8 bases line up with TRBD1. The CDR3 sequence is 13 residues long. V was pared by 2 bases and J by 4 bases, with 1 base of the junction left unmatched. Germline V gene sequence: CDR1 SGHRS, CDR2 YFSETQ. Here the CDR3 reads CASSFTGGTEAFF. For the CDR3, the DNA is TGCGCCAGCAGCTTCACAGGGGGCACTGAAGCTTTCTTT. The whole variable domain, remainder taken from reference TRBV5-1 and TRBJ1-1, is KAGVTQTPRYLIKTRGQQVTLSCSPISGHRSVSWYQQTPGQGLQFLFEYFSETQRNKGNFPGRFSGRQFSNSRSEMNVSTLELGDSALYLCASSFTGGTEAFFGQGTRLTVV.

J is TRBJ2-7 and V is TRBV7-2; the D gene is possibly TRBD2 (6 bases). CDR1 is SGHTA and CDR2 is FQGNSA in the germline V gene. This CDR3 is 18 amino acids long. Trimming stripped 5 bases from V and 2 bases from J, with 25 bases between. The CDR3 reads CASSQPLLGGIRAYEQYF. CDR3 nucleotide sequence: TGTGCCAGCAGCCAACCCCTTCTGGGCGGGATCAGGGCCTACGAGCAGTACTTC.

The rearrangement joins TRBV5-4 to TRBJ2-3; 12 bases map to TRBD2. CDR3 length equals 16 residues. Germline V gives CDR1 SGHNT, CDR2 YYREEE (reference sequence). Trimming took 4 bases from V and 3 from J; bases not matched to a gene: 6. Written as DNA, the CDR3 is TGTGCCAGCAGCCATCGACTAGCGGGAGTTACAGATACGCAGTATTTT. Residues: CASSHRLAGVTDTQYF.

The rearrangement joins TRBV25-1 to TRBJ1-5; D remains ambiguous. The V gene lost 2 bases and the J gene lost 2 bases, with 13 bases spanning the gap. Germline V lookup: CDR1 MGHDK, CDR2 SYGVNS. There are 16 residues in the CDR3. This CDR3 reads CASSEGKGIGNQPQHF. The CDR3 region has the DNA TGTGCCAGCAGTGAAGGGAAGGGAATCGGCAATCAGCCCCAGCATTTT. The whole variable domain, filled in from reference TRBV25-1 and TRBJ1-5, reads EADIYQTPRYLVIGTGKKITLECSQTMGHDKMYWYQQDPGMELHLIHYSYGVNSTEKGDLSSESTVSRIRTEHFPLTLESARPSHTSQYLCASSEGKGIGNQPQHFGDGTRLSIL.

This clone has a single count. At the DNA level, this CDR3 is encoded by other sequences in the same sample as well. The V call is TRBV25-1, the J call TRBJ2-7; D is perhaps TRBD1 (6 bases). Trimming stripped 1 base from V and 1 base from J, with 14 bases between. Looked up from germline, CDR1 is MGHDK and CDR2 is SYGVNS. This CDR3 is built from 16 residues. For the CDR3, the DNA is TGTGCCAGCAGTGAATGGCCCAGGGGCCCATCCTACGAGCAGTACTTC. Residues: CASSEWPRGPSYEQYF.

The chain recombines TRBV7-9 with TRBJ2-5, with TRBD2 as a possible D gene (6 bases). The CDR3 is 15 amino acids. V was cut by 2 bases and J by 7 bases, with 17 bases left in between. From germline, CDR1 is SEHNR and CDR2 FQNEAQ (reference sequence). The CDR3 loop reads CASSLTTPGVGTQYF. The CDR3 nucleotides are TGTGCCAGCAGCTTAACTACACCGGGAGTTGGGACCCAGTACTTC.

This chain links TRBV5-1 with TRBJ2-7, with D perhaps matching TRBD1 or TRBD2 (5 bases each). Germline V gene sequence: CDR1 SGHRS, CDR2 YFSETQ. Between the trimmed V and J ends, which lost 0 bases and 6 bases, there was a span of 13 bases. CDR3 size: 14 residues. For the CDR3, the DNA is TGCGCCAGCAGCTTGGGGGCCGTTGGGGGCGAGCAGTACTTC. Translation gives CASSLGAVGGEQYF.

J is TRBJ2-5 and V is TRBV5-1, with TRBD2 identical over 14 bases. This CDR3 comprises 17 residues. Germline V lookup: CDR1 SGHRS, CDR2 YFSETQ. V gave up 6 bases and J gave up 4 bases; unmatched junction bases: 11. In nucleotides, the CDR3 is TGCGCCAGCACCTCGGAGGGGACTAGCGGGAGCGGAGAGACCCAGTACTTC. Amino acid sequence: CASTSEGTSGSGETQYF.

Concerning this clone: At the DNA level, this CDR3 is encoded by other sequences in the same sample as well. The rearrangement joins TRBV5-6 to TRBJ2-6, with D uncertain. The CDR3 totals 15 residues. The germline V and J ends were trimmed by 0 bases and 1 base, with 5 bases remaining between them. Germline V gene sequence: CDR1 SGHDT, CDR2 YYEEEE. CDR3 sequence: CASSLGVSGANVLTF. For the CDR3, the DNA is TGTGCCAGCAGCTTGGGGGTTTCTGGGGCCAACGTCCTGACTTTC.

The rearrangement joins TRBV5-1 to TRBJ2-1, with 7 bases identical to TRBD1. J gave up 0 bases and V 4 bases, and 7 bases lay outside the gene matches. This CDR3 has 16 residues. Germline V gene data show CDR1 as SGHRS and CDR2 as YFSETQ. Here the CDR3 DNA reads TGCGCCAGCAGCAGTTCCGGGACAGCCTCCTACAATGAGCAGTTCTTC. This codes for CASSSSGTASYNEQFF.

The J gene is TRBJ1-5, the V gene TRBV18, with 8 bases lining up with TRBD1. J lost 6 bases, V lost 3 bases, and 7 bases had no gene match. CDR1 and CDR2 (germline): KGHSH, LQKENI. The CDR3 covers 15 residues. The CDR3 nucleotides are TGTGCCAGCTCACCCACCCAGGGGGCGGGTCAGCCCCAGCATTTT. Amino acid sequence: CASSPTQGAGQPQHF.

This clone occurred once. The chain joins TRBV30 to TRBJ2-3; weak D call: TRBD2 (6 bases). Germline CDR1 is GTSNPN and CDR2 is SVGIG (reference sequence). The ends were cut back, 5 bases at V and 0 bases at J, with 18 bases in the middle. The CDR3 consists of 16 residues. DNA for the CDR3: TGTGCCTGGGCGGACGGGACTCACCCTAGCACAGATACGCAGTATTTT. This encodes CAWADGTHPSTDTQYF.

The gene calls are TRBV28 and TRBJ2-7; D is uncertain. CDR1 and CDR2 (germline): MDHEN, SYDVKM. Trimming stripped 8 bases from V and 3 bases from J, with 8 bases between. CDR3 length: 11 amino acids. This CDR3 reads CASHSRYEQYF. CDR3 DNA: TGTGCCAGCCACAGCCGCTACGAGCAGTACTTC.

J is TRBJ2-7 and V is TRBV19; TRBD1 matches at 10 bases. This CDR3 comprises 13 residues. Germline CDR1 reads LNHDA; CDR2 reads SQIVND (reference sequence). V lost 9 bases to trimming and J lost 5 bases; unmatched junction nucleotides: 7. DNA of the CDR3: TGTGCCAGCCGGGACAGGGGATTTGACGAGCAGTACTTC. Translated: CASRDRGFDEQYF.

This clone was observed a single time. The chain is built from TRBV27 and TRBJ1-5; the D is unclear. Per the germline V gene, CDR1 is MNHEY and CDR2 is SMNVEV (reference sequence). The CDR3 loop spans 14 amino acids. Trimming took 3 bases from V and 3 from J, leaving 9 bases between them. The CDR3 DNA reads TGTGCCAGCAGTTTCTACAAGGCCAATCAGCCCCAGCATTTT. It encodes CASSFYKANQPQHF.